This T cell receptor beta chain was obtained from a study of T cell responses to AZD1222 COVID-19 vaccine. General study results and limits: Donors were mostly white British, more females; clonal diversity possibly underestimated. Spike-specific TCR breadth and depth went up after people got two AZD1222 doses. Repertoires were sampled only after the peak T cell response. Seropositive AZD1222 recipients at baseline numbered only five to seven.

Note on this clone: The antigen is unknown.

The germline CDR1 and CDR2 sequences are KGHDR and SFDVKD. The CDR3 loop spans 13 amino acids. Trimming removed 1 base from V and 8 bases from J, with 10 bases in between. Generated by immunoSEQ multiplex PCR, the TCRdb table keeps only in-frame clones and is missing some. The data contain approximately 100,000 clones, approximately 90% of them seen just once; the ten biggest clones take up 1% to 1.5%. This receptor was identified in an adult in good health. J is TRBJ1-1 and V is TRBV24-1; D might be TRBD1 (5 bases). The source was peripheral blood, collected on day 0 of AZD1222 vaccination. DNA of the CDR3: TGTGCCACCAGTGATTTCGCAGGGAACGAAGCTTTCTTT. This translates into CATSDFAGNEAFF.